This paragraph reports one T cell receptor (beta chain). Its antigen is not known. A junction end diverges from the germline sequence, so it may reflect a read error. This CDR3 region has 13 residues. The germline V gene encodes CDR1 SNHLY and CDR2 FYNNEI. The data were taken from a study of T-cell memory formation after mild COVID-19. TCR alpha and TCR beta cDNA libraries with sample barcodes and UMIs came from 5'RACE using constant-segment primers. TCRdb analysed the 5' RACE reads with MiXCR anew, one entry per CDR3 protein. Of about 350,000 distinct CDR3 sequences in the sample, roughly an eighth are singletons; the top ten hold around a fifth. General observations from the study: Prior to infection, memory already included some responding clones, suggesting cross-reactive memory joined. Researchers report contracting CD4+ clones mostly in CM and EM, with CD8+ clones in EMRA.

The clonotype comes from a man between 18 and 29 years old who had mild COVID-19 (a few samples of this study predate the infection). Cell type and time point are not known. Input material: PBMCs or a T cell subset sorted from them (not recorded which). This chain connects TRBV2 to TRBJ2-1; 8 bases are a match to TRBD1. The chain's CDR3 is CASSEPGQDSRGF. CDR3 bases: TGTGCCAGCAGTGAACCGGGACAGGACTCCCGGGGATTC.